Given below is one T cell receptor (beta chain) in context. These data belong to a study of blood T cell repertoires in COVID-19. Produced via immunoSEQ multiplex PCR; TCRdb's table is partial and in-frame only. The sample consists of approximately 200,000 clones, about 80% of them appearing once. Germline-derived CDR1 and CDR2 are SGDLS and YYNGEE. The CDR3 spans 14 residues. Deletions cut 4 bases from V and 7 bases from J, with 16 bases between. The sample consisted of peripheral blood. The J gene is TRBJ2-3, the V gene TRBV9, with D possibly being TRBD1 (6 bases). This sequence was found in a human donor with acute or convalescent COVID-19. The donor label of this sample is uncertain. CDR3 loop: CASSPEGTRNTQYF. The CDR3 nucleotides are TGTGCCAGCAGCCCCGAGGGGACAAGGAATACGCAGTATTTT.